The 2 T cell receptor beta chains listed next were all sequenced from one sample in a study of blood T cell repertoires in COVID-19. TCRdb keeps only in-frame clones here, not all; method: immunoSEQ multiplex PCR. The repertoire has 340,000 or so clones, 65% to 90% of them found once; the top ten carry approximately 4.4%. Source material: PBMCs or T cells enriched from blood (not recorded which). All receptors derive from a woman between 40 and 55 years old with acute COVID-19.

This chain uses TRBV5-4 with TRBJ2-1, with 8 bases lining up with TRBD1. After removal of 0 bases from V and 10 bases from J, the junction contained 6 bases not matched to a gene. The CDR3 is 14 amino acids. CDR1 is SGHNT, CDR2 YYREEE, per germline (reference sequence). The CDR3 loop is CASSLGQGSGEQFF. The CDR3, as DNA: TGTGCCAGCAGCTTGGGACAGGGGTCCGGGGAGCAGTTCTTC.

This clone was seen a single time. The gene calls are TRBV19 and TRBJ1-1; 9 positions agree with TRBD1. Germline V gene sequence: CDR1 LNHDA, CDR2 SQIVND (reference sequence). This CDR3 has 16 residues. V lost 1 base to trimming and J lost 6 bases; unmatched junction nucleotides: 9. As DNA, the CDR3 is TGTGCCAGTAGTATAGGCCCGGGACAGGGTGTATCTGAAGCTTTCTTT. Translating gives CASSIGPGQGVSEAFF.